This is a list of T cell receptor beta chains from one sample in a study of neurological immune-mediated disorders. TCRdb used MiXCR to reprocess the 5' RACE reads, holding one entry per CDR3 protein. The table lists about 38,000 distinct CDR3 sequences, around 10% of them singletons. What was sequenced was CD4+ T cells from blood. These receptors were obtained from a woman aged 30 to 39 with HTLV-1-associated myelopathy (HAM/TSP). CDR3s include the opening cysteine and the closing phenylalanine or tryptophan. Fields, in order: CDR3 protein, CDR3 DNA, D gene, J gene, V gene, clone size. The D gene is left open where the match is weak. Rows give clone size only sometimes, using once, few, many, or a class for an expanded clone.

CDR3 protein: CASSYGEDRYGYTF
CDR3 DNA: TGCGCCAGCAGCTATGGGGAGGACCGCTATGGCTACACCTTC
D gene: NA
J gene: TRBJ1-2
V gene: TRBV5-1
clone size: NA

CDR3 protein: CASSDSTNEKLFF
CDR3 DNA: TGTGCCAGCAGTGACTCAACTAATGAAAAACTGTTTTTT
D gene: NA
J gene: TRBJ1-4
V gene: TRBV6-1
clone size: many

CDR3 protein: CSTSRDMNSEAFF
CDR3 DNA: TGTTCCACCAGTAGGGACATGAACTCTGAAGCTTTCTTT
D gene: NA
J gene: TRBJ1-1
V gene: TRBV7-8
clone size: NA

CDR3 protein: CASRGTGGFFYEQYF
CDR3 DNA: TGTGCCAGCAGAGGGACAGGGGGCTTTTTCTACGAGCAGTACTTC
D gene: TRBD1
J gene: TRBJ2-7
V gene: TRBV6-1
clone size: many

CDR3 protein: CASSEGFWGTGELFF
CDR3 DNA: TGTGCCAGCAGTGAAGGGTTCTGGGGCACCGGGGAGCTGTTTTTT
D gene: NA
J gene: TRBJ2-2
V gene: TRBV6-1
clone size: NA

CDR3 protein: CSVSAGNSGNTIYF
CDR3 DNA: TGCAGTGTTTCGGCAGGAAACTCTGGAAACACCATATATTTT
D gene: NA
J gene: TRBJ1-3
V gene: TRBV20-1
clone size: many

CDR3 protein: CASSISAPRKAFF
CDR3 DNA: TGTGCCAGTAGTATATCCGCCCCGCGCAAAGCTTTCTTT
D gene: NA
J gene: TRBJ1-1
V gene: TRBV19
clone size: many

CDR3 protein: CASSQTSASSYEQYF
CDR3 DNA: TGTGCCAGCTCACAAACTAGCGCCAGCTCCTACGAGCAGTACTTC
D gene: TRBD2
J gene: TRBJ2-7
V gene: TRBV18
clone size: many

CDR3 protein: CASSWSGTDTQYF
CDR3 DNA: TGCGCCAGCAGCTGGTCGGGCACAGATACGCAGTATTTT
D gene: NA
J gene: TRBJ2-3
V gene: TRBV5-1
clone size: many

CDR3 protein: CASSADTVGTEAFF
CDR3 DNA: TGTGCCAGCAGCGCTGACACCGTGGGCACTGAAGCTTTCTTT
D gene: NA
J gene: TRBJ1-1
V gene: TRBV2
clone size: many

CDR3 protein: CASSGGQPNYNEQFF
CDR3 DNA: TGCGCCAGCAGCGGGGGACAACCAAATTACAATGAGCAGTTCTTC
D gene: NA
J gene: TRBJ2-1
V gene: TRBV5-1
clone size: many